This T cell receptor (beta chain) was documented in a study of human T cells and chemical hapten exposure. This clonotype was observed a few times. Time point denoted: patch test 1, 2 weeks after DPC sensitization. The treatment: therapeutic diphenylcyclopropenone sensitization with weekly scalp DPC. Whole blood that had not been fractionated was the source of extracted total RNA. Unique molecular identifiers were affixed to discrete cDNA molecules within the library. Authors' methods: TCR counts had a median of about 100,000 per sample and spanned roughly 20,000 to 690,600. Using its own MiXCR run on the RACE reads, TCRdb lists one record per CDR3 protein. Here the V and J calls rest on TCRdb's processing, not on the authors' analysis. Of around 160,000 distinct CDR3 sequences listed, roughly 14% are singletons. Germline V gene data show CDR1 as SQVTM and CDR2 as ANQGSEA. The CDR3 extends over 18 amino acids. The germline V and J ends were trimmed by 4 bases and 0 bases, with 22 bases remaining between them.

This sample comprised whole blood, obtained in connection with sensitization to the hapten diphenylcyclopropenone (DPC). The V gene is TRBV29-1, the J gene TRBJ2-1, with D possibly being TRBD2 (5 bases). This TCR derives from a woman in her 30s with alopecia areata. Some clones in this sample may be carry-over from other donors' samples. The CDR3 loop is CSVALPNRGSSSYNEQFF. CDR3 nucleotides: TGCAGCGTTGCATTACCCAACCGGGGATCTAGCTCCTACAATGAGCAGTTCTTC.